This T cell receptor beta chain was observed in a study of T cell responses to AZD1222 COVID-19 vaccine. Samples with a second dose at about 4 or about 12 weeks were pooled together. The method was immunoSEQ multiplex PCR; TCRdb's version includes in-frame clones alone and lacks a portion of them. The repertoire holds 90,000 to 100,000 clones, with about 88% as singletons. Regarding this clone: What it binds is not known.

Trimming took off 2 bases at V and 1 base at J, with 14 bases between the two ends. Germline V gene sequence: CDR1 MNHNS, CDR2 SASEGT. The CDR3 is 16 residues long. Broader study findings: Seropositive AZD1222 recipients at baseline numbered only five or six. Following two doses of AZD1222, Spike-specific TCR breadth and depth rose. Clonal diversity was possibly underestimated, and the donors were mostly white British, with more females.

This TCR was sampled from an adult who received the AZD1222 COVID-19 vaccine. The sample in question was peripheral blood, obtained 28 days after the second AZD1222 dose. This chain links TRBV6-1 with TRBJ1-1; no definite D call. CDR3 in DNA: TGTGCCAGCAGTGAATTTATATCGGATCCGAACACTGAAGCTTTCTTT. It specifies CASSEFISDPNTEAFF.